These 15 T cell receptor beta chains were all obtained from the same sample, sequenced in a study of human T cells and chemical hapten exposure. Each CDR3 protein is one row after TCRdb ran MiXCR on the RACE reads. The data contain 300,000 to 400,000 distinct CDR3 sequences, less than 6.5% of them singletons. Time point defined: pre-sensitization, week 0. Treatment in this sample: therapeutic diphenylcyclopropenone sensitization with weekly scalp DPC. This specimen was whole blood, taken in connection with sensitization to the hapten diphenylcyclopropenone (DPC). The source of these receptors is a woman between 50 and 59 years old with alopecia areata. Some clones in this sample may be carry-over from other donors' samples.

Of note for this clonotype: This clone may be a read error of a much larger clone one base away. The chain is built from TRBV29-1 and TRBJ2-2; 8 bases fit TRBD2. Trimming at V came to 6 bases and at J to 10 bases, leaving 4 bases not matched to a gene. Germline V gene lookup returns CDR1 SQVTM and CDR2 ANQGSEA. The CDR3 loop spans 11 amino acids. The CDR3 coding sequence is TGCAGCGTCCGGGAGGGCGTGGAGCTGTTTTTT. As protein: CSVREGVELFF.

This clonotype was detected a few times. This chain's CDR3 is CATSDSREVSTEAFF. As DNA, the CDR3 is TGTGCCACCAGTGATTCGAGGGAGGTAAGCACTGAAGCTTTCTTT. The chain combines TRBV24-1 with TRBJ1-1, with D uncertain. The germline V and J ends were trimmed by 2 bases and 4 bases, with 13 bases remaining between them. This CDR3 comprises 15 residues. Germline CDR1 and CDR2: KGHDR and SFDVKD.

This sequence joins TRBV20-1 and TRBJ2-1; 10 nucleotides match TRBD2. CDR3 length: 14 amino acids. The germline V gene has CDR1 DFQATT and CDR2 SNEGSKA (reference sequence). V was pared by 3 bases and J by 5 bases, with 4 bases of the junction left unmatched. The CDR3 DNA reads TGCAGTGCTAGCCCACTAGCGGGACACAATGAGCAGTTCTTC. Translating it yields CSASPLAGHNEQFF.

There are a few counts of this clonotype. The chain combines TRBV6-4 with TRBJ2-1; TRBD2 matches at 12 bases. This CDR3 comprises 16 residues. J gave up 9 bases and V 1 base, and 7 bases lay outside the gene matches. CDR1 is MRHNA, CDR2 SNTAGT, per germline. The CDR3 sequence: CASSDFSSGRAREQFF. The CDR3 DNA sequence: TGTGCCAGCAGTGACTTTTCTAGCGGGAGGGCCCGTGAGCAGTTCTTC.

This clonotype was seen ten or more times. The chain combines TRBV4-3 with TRBJ2-7, with D perhaps given as TRBD1 or TRBD2 (5 bases each). Germline-derived CDR1 and CDR2 are LGHNA and YSLEER. The length of the CDR3 is 15 residues. V dropped 0 bases and J dropped 4 bases, with 13 bases sitting between them. CDR3 nucleotide sequence: TGCGCCAGCAGCCAAGATTGGGACGGCGGGTACGAGCAGTACTTC. Its translation: CASSQDWDGGYEQYF.

The chain employs TRBV7-9 and TRBJ2-7, with 11 bases that match TRBD2. The V gene's germline CDR1 is SEHNR and CDR2 FQNEAQ (reference sequence). Trimming removed 5 bases from V and 6 bases from J; junction bases left unmatched: 9. The CDR3 has 15 amino acids. The CDR3 DNA reads as TGTGCCAGCAGCCCCCTTAGCGGGAGGGACCTCGAGCAGTACTTC. Its protein is CASSPLSGRDLEQYF.

This clonotype was counted many times. The chain links TRBV12-3 or TRBV12-4 to TRBJ2-3; 7 bases line up with TRBD2. The CDR3 is 15 residues long. Losses at the gene ends were 6 bases for V and 3 bases for J; bases not matched to a gene: 9. This chain's CDR3 is CASSPGIAGTDTQYF. CDR3 DNA: TGTGCCAGCAGCCCCGGGATAGCGGGTACAGATACGCAGTATTTT.

This clonotype was detected a few times. This chain connects TRBV12-3 or TRBV12-4 to TRBJ1-5; the D is unclear. This CDR3 spans 14 amino acids. Between the trimmed V and J ends, which lost 0 bases and 7 bases, there was a span of 10 bases. CDR3 coding DNA: TGTGCCAGCAGTTTAGCATGGGGTGGGCAGCCCCAGCATTTT. Its protein product is CASSLAWGGQPQHF.

This clonotype was detected many times. The J gene is TRBJ2-1, the V gene TRBV7-2; D is uncertain. CDR3 size: 14 residues. Trimming cost V 5 bases and J 7 bases, with 15 bases left between them. From germline, CDR1 is SGHTA and CDR2 FQGNSA. In nucleotides, the CDR3 is TGTGCCAGCAGCCCTGCCGGGCTCCAAAATGAGCAGTTCTTC. This sequence encodes CASSPAGLQNEQFF.

The chain is built from TRBV4-3 and TRBJ2-3; 8 positions match TRBD2. Germline values: CDR1 LGHNA, CDR2 YSLEER. The trim removed 0 bases at V and 2 bases at J, leaving 4 bases unmatched. This CDR3 region has 16 residues. CDR3 region: CASSQDVAGPTDTQYF. DNA of the CDR3: TGCGCCAGCAGCCAAGACGTAGCGGGGCCCACAGATACGCAGTATTTT.

As for this clonotype: A much larger clone sits a single nucleotide away, making a read error possible. The genes are TRBV7-2 and TRBJ2-2; either TRBD1 or TRBD2 may supply D (5 bases each). Looked up from germline, CDR1 is SGHTA and CDR2 is FQGNSA. Trimming cost V 7 bases and J 6 bases, with 12 bases left between them. The CDR3 is 13 residues long. CDR3: CASIIQGAGELFF. As DNA, the CDR3 is TGTGCCAGCATCATCCAGGGAGCCGGGGAGCTGTTTTTT.

V usage is TRBV24-1 and J usage is TRBJ2-3; D ambiguous. Per germline, CDR1 KGHDR and CDR2 SFDVKD. The ends were cut back, 1 base at V and 5 bases at J, with 6 bases in the middle. The CDR3 extends over 13 amino acids. The CDR3 sequence is CATSDFVGDTQYF. The CDR3, as DNA: TGTGCCACCAGTGATTTCGTCGGAGATACGCAGTATTTT.

The chain uses TRBV6-6 and TRBJ1-6, with TRBD1 identical over 10 bases. The CDR3 covers 17 residues. The germline gives CDR1 MNHNY, CDR2 SVGAGI (reference sequence). Unmatched junction bases numbered 15, after V lost 6 bases and J lost 10 bases. This chain's CDR3 is CASSRTLLDRGLSPLHF. CDR3 sequence (DNA): TGTGCCAGCAGCCGGACCCTGCTGGACAGGGGGTTATCACCCCTCCACTTT.

This clonotype was picked up a small number of times. The V gene is TRBV29-1, the J gene TRBJ1-1; a weak D match, TRBD1 (5 bases). The length of the CDR3 is 12 residues. Germline CDR1 reads SQVTM; CDR2 reads ANQGSEA. Trimming removed 0 bases from V and 8 bases from J, with 10 bases in between. CDR3 residues: CSVEDGGAEAFF. Written as DNA, the CDR3 is TGCAGCGTTGAAGATGGAGGGGCAGAAGCTTTCTTT.

This clonotype showed up many times. V gene TRBV5-1 combines with J gene TRBJ1-1; 7 bases line up with TRBD1. This CDR3 comprises 15 residues. The germline V gene encodes CDR1 SGHRS and CDR2 YFSETQ. Trimming took 4 bases from V and 1 from J; bases not matched to a gene: 7. The CDR3 protein is CASSPLTGQNTEAFF. DNA of the CDR3: TGCGCCAGCAGCCCACTGACAGGGCAGAACACTGAAGCTTTCTTT.